This T cell receptor (beta chain) was captured by sequencing in a study of blood T cell repertoires in COVID-19. The wider study: Material from acute and convalescent COVID-19 was sourced from the United States, Italy and Spain. PBMCs, B-cell-depleted T cells, or T cells provided the cDNA or gDNA that made up the material.

Per germline, CDR1 SGDLS and CDR2 YYNGEE. The junction had 8 bases not matched to a gene; V was cut back by 3 bases and J by 3 bases. The CDR3 has 16 residues. As processed by the authors: Amplifying reference gene primers gave estimates of nucleated cell counts. TCRdb keeps only in-frame clones here, not all; method: immunoSEQ multiplex PCR. The V and J calls and clone size come from that table; D and trimming were worked out from the DNA. The repertoire holds around 230,000 clones, with 87% as singletons. This TCR derives from a man in his sixties who had recovered from COVID-19. The sequenced sample was peripheral blood. This chain joins TRBV9 and TRBJ2-3; 9 nucleotides line up with TRBD1. For the CDR3, the DNA is TGTGCCAGCAGCGCCGGACAGGGGACGAGGACAGATACGCAGTATTTT. This gives the protein CASSAGQGTRTDTQYF.